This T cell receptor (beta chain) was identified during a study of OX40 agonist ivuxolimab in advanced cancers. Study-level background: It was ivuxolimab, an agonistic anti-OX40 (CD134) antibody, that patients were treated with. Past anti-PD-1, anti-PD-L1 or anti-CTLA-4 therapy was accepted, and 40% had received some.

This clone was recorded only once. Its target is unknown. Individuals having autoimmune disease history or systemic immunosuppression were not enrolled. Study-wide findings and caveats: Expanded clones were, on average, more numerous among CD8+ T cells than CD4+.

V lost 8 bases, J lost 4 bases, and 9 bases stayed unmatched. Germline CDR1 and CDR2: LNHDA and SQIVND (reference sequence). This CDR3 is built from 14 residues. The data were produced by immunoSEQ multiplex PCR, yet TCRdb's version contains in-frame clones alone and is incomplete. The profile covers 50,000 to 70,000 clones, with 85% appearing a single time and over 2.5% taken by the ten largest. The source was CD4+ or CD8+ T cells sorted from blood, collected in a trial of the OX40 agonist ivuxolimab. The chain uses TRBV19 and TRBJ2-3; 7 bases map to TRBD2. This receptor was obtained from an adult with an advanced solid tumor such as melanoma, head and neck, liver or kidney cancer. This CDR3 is CASSTSWNADTQYF. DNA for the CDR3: TGTGCCAGTTCGACTAGCTGGAACGCAGATACGCAGTATTTT.